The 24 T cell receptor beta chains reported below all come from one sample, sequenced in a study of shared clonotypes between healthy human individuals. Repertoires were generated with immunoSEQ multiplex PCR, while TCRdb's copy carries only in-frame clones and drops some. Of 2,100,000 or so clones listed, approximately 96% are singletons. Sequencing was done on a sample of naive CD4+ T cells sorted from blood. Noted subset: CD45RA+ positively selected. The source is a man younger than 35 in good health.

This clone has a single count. CDR3 sequence: CASSATAWSGANVLTF. CDR3 bases: TGCGCCAGCAGCGCGACCGCGTGGTCTGGGGCCAACGTCCTGACTTTC. This chain links TRBV5-1 with TRBJ2-6; D not resolved. Trimming pared 4 bases from V and 1 base from J, leaving 12 bases between. Looked up from germline, CDR1 is SGHRS and CDR2 is YFSETQ. This CDR3 comprises 16 residues.

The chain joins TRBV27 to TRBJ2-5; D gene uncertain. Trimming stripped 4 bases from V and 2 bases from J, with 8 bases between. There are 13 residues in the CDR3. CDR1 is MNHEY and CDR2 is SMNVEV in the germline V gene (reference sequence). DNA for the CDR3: TGTGCCAGCAGTTATAATACGCAAGAGACCCAGTACTTC. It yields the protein CASSYNTQETQYF.

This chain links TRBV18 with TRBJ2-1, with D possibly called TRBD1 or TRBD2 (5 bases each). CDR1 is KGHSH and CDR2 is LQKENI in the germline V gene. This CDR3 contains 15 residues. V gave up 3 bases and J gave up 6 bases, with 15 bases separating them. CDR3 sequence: CASSPGRSASNEQFF. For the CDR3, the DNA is TGTGCCAGCTCACCGGGACGGTCTGCCAGCAATGAGCAGTTCTTC. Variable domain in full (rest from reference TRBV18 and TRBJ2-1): NAGVMQNPRHLVRRRGQEARLRCSPMKGHSHVYWYRQLPEEGLKFMVYLQKENIIDESGMPKERFSAEFPKEGPSILRIQQVVRGDSAAYFCASSPGRSASNEQFFGPGTRLTVL.

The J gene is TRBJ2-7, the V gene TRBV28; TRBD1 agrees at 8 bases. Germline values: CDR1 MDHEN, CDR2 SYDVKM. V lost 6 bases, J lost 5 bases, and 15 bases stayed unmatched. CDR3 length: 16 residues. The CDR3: CASSRIDIRGLDEQYF. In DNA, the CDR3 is TGTGCCAGCAGCCGTATCGATATCAGGGGGCTCGACGAGCAGTACTTC. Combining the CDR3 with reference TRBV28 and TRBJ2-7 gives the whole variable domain DVKVTQSSRYLVKRTGEKVFLECVQDMDHENMFWYRQDPGLGLRLIYFSYDVKMKEKGDIPEGYSVSREKKERFSLILESASTNQTSMYLCASSRIDIRGLDEQYFGPGTRLTVT.

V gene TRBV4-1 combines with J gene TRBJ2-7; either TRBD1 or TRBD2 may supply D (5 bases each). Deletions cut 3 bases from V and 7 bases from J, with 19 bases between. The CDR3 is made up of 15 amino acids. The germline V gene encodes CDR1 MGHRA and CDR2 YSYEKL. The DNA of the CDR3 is TGCGCCAGCAGCCAGGCGCAGGGACCTCTGAGGGAGCAGTACTTC. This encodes CASSQAQGPLREQYF.

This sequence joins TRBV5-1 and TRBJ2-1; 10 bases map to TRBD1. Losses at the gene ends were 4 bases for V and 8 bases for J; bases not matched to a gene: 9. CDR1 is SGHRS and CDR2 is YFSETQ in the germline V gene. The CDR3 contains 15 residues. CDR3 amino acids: CASSQGQGRVDEQFF. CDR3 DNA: TGCGCCAGCAGCCAGGGACAGGGGAGGGTGGATGAGCAGTTCTTC.

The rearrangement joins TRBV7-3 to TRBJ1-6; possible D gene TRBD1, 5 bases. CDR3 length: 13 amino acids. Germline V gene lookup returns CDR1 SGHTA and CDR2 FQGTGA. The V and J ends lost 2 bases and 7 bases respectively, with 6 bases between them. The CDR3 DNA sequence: TGTGCCAGCAGCTTATCAGGGAATTCACCCCTCCACTTT. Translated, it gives CASSLSGNSPLHF.

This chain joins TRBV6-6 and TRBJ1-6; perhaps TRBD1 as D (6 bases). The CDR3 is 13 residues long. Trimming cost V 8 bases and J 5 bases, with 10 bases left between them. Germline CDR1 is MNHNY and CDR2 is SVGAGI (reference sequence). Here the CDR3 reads CASGQLNNSPLHF. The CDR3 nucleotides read TGTGCCAGCGGACAGCTAAATAATTCACCCCTCCACTTT.

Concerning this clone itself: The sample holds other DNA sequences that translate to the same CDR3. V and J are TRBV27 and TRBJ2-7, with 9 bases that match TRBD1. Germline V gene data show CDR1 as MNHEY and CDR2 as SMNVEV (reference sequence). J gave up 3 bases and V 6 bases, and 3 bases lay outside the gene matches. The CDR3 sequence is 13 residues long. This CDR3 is CASRQGAGYEQYF. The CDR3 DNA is TGTGCCAGCAGACAGGGGGCTGGCTACGAGCAGTACTTC.

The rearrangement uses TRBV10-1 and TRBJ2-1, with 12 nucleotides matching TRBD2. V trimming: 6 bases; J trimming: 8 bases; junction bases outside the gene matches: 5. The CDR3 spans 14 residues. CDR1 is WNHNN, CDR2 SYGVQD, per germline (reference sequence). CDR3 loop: CASSQTSGSDEQFF. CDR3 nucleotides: TGCGCCAGCAGCCAGACTAGCGGGAGCGATGAGCAGTTCTTC.

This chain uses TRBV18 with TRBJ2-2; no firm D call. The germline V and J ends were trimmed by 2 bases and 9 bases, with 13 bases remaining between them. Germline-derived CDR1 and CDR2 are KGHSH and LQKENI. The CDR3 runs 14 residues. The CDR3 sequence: CASSPYYASRELFF. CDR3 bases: TGTGCCAGCTCACCATATTACGCTTCCCGGGAGCTGTTTTTT.

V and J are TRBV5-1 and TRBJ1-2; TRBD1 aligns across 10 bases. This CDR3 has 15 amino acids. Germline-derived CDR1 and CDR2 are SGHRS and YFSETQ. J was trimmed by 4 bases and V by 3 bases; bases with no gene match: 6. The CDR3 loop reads CASSSDRGRIYGYTF. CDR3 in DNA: TGCGCCAGCAGCTCCGACAGGGGGCGCATCTATGGCTACACCTTC.

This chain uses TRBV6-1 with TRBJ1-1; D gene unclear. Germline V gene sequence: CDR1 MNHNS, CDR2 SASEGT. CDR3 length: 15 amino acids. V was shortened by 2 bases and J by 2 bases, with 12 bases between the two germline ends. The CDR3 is CASSERASGNTEAFF. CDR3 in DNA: TGTGCCAGCAGTGAACGTGCGAGTGGTAACACTGAAGCTTTCTTT.

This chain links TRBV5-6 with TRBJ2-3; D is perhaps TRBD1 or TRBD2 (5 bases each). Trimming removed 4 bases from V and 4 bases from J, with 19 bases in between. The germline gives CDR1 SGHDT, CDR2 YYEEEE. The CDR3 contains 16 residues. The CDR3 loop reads CASSPGAGGKADTQYF. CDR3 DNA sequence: TGTGCCAGCAGCCCCGGGGCGGGCGGAAAGGCAGATACGCAGTATTTT. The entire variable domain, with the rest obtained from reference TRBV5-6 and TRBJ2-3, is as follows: DAGVTQSPTHLIKTRGQQVTLRCSPKSGHDTVSWYQQALGQGPQFIFQYYEEEERQRGNFPDRFSGHQFPNYSSELNVNALLLGDSALYLCASSPGAGGKADTQYFGPGTRLTVL.

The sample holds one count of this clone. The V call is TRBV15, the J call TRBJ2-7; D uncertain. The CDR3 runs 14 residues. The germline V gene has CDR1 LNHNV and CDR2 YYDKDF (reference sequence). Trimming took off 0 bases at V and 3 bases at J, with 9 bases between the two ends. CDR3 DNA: TGTGCCACCAGCAGAGAACGGATGAACTACGAGCAGTACTTC. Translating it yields CATSRERMNYEQYF.

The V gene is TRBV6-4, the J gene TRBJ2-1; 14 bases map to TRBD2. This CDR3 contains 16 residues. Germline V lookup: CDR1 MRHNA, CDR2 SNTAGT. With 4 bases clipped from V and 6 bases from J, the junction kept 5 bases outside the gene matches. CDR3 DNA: TGTGCCAGCAGTGTGCAGGGACTAGCGGGAGTCAATGAGCAGTTCTTC. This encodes CASSVQGLAGVNEQFF.

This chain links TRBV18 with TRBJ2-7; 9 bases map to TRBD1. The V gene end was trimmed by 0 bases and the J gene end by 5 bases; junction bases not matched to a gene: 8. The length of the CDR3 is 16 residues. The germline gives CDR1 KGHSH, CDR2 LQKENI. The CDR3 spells CASSPPGWTGANEQYF. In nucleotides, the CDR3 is TGTGCCAGCTCACCACCGGGCTGGACAGGGGCCAACGAGCAGTACTTC.

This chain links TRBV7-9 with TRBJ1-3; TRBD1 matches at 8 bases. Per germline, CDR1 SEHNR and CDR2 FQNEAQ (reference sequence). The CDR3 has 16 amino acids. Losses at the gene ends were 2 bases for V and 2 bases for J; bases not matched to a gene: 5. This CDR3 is CASSLQGALPGNTIYF. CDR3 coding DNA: TGTGCCAGCAGCTTACAGGGGGCGCTTCCTGGAAACACCATATATTTT.

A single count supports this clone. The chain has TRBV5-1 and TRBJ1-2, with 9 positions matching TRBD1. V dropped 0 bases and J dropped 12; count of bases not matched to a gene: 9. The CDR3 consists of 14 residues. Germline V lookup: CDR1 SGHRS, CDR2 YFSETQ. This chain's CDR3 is CASSLDGTGSLNTF. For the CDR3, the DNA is TGCGCCAGCAGCTTGGATGGGACAGGGTCACTAAACACCTTC.

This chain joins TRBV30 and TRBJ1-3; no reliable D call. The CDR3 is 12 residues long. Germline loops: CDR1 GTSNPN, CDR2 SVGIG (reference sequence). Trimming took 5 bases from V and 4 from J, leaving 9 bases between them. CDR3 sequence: CAWASLGNTIYF. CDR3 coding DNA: TGTGCCTGGGCCTCCCTCGGAAACACCATATATTTT.

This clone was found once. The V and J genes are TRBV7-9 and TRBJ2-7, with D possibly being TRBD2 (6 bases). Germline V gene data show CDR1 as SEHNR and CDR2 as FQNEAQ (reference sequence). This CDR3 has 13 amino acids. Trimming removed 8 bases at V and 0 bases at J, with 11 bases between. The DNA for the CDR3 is TGTGCCAGCGGGGACTCCAGCTCCTACGAGCAGTACTTC. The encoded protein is CASGDSSSYEQYF.

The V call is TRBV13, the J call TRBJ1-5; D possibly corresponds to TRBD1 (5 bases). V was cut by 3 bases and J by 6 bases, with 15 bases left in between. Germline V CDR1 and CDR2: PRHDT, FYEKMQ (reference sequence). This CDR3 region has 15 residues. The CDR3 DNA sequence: TGTGCCAGCAGCTTTTCGGGGCGAGAGGTTCAGCCCCAGCATTTT. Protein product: CASSFSGREVQPQHF. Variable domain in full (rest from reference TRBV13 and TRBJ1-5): AAGVIQSPRHLIKEKRETATLKCYPIPRHDTVYWYQQGPGQDPQFLISFYEKMQSDKGSIPDRFSAQQFSDYHSELNMSSLELGDSALYFCASSFSGREVQPQHFGDGTRLSIL.

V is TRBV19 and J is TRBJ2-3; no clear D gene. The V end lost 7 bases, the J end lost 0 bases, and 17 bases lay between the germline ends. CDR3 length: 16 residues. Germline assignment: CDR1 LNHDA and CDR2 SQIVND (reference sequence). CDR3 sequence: CASKKWATDSTDTQYF. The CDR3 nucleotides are TGTGCCAGTAAGAAGTGGGCTACTGATAGCACAGATACGCAGTATTTT.

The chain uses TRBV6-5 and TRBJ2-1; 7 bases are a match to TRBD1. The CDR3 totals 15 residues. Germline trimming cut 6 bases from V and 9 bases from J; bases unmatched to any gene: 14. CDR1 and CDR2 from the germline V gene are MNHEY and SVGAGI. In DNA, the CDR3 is TGTGCCAGCAGGCCCGCGAGGGGGCTATCGGTTGAGCAGTTCTTC. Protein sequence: CASRPARGLSVEQFF.